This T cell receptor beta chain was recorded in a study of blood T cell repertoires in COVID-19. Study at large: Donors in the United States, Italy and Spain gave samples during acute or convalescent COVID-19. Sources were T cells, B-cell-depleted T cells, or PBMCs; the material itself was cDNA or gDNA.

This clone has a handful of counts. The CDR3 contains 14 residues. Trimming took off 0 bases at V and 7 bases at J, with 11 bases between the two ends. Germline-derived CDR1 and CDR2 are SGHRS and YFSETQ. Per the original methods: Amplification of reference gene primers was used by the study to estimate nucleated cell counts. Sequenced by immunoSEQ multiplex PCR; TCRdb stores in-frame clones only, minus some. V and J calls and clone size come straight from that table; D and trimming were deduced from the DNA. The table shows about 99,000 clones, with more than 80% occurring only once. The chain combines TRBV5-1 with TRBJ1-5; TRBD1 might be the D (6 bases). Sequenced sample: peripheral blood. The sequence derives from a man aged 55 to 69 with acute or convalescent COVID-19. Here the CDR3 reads CASSLGGTGQPQHF. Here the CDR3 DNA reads TGCGCCAGCAGCTTGGGAGGAACAGGGCAGCCCCAGCATTTT.